These 21 T cell receptor beta chains originate from one sample sequenced in a study of T cells expressing NK-cell markers. From its re-call of the 5' RACE reads, TCRdb lists each CDR3 protein once, without DNA. This repertoire includes around 380,000 distinct CDR3 sequences. Sequenced material: blood T cells: a sorted CD56 or NKG2C T cell subset, CD4+ or CD8+ T cells, or bulk PBMC T cells (not recorded which). Receptors originate from a woman between 50 and 59 years old in good health.

The V and J genes are TRBV29-1 and TRBJ1-1; TCRdb reports TRBD1, a call that lacks DNA to check it against. The CDR3 has 14 amino acids. The V gene's germline CDR1 is SQVTM and CDR2 ANQGSEA. The CDR3 sequence: CSVQLDRTDTEAFF.

The chain uses TRBV5-1 and TRBJ2-3. The CDR3 is 15 amino acids. Germline assignment: CDR1 SGHRS and CDR2 YFSETQ. CDR3 loop: CASSLSGASTDTQYF.

The CDR3 here is CASSAAIFHEQFF. The chain uses TRBV9 and TRBJ2-1. Germline V gives CDR1 SGDLS, CDR2 YYNGEE. This CDR3 is 13 amino acids long.

The chain links TRBV28 to TRBJ2-7; TCRdb outputs TRBD2, but without DNA this stays unchecked. The CDR3 contains 14 residues. In germline, CDR1 is MDHEN, CDR2 SYDVKM. The CDR3 loop is CASSPSGQSYEQYF.

V is TRBV28 and J is TRBJ2-1; there is no DNA to check the TCRdb D call of TRBD2. The germline V gene encodes CDR1 MDHEN and CDR2 SYDVKM. There are 16 residues in the CDR3. This CDR3 is CASSKTSGKAYNEQFF. Using reference TRBV28 and TRBJ2-1 for the parts outside the CDR3, the full variable domain is DVKVTQSSRYLVKRTGEKVFLECVQDMDHENMFWYRQDPGLGLRLIYFSYDVKMKEKGDIPEGYSVSREKKERFSLILESASTNQTSMYLCASSKTSGKAYNEQFFGPGTRLTVL.

The rearrangement uses TRBV28 and TRBJ2-3; the TCRdb call, TRBD2, lacks DNA for checking. The CDR3 contains 17 residues. The germline gives CDR1 MDHEN, CDR2 SYDVKM. The CDR3: CASSTPGTSGREDTQYF.

The genes are TRBV6-5 and TRBJ2-1; TCRdb lists TRBD2, though no DNA is available to test this call. Germline assignment: CDR1 MNHEY and CDR2 SVGAGI. The CDR3 spans 13 residues. CDR3 sequence: CATKDGGGNEQFF.

V and J are TRBV25-1 and TRBJ2-3; there is no DNA to check the TCRdb D call of TRBD1. This CDR3 has 14 residues. Germline loops: CDR1 MGHDK, CDR2 SYGVNS. The chain's CDR3 is CASSDPRGTDTQYF.

This chain joins TRBV18 and TRBJ1-1. This CDR3 region has 14 residues. Germline CDR1 is KGHSH and CDR2 is LQKENI. CDR3 residues: CASSPLSKDTEAFF.

The chain has TRBV4-2 and TRBJ2-1; the D call of TRBD1 rests on TCRdb alone, since no DNA is present to check it. The CDR3 covers 16 residues. The germline gives CDR1 LGHNA, CDR2 YNFKEQ. The CDR3 here is CASSRGTPSWRNEQFF.

This rearrangement joins TRBV20-1 to TRBJ2-1; as DNA is missing, the TRBD1 call by TCRdb cannot be tested. The length of the CDR3 is 14 residues. Germline CDR1 and CDR2: DFQATT and SNEGSKA (reference sequence). The CDR3 spells CSARDRVAYNEQFF.

The CDR3 loop reads CASSVTGELFF. The rearrangement links TRBV25-1 to TRBJ2-2. Looked up from germline, CDR1 is MGHDK and CDR2 is SYGVNS. The CDR3 is 11 residues long.

The gene calls are TRBV7-9 and TRBJ2-1. The V gene's germline CDR1 is SEHNR and CDR2 FQNEAQ (reference sequence). This CDR3 spans 11 amino acids. The CDR3 sequence: CASSSLTVEFF.

The V and J genes are TRBV11-2 and TRBJ2-5; the TCRdb D gene call, TRBD1, has no DNA to confirm it. The CDR3 covers 13 residues. CDR1 is SGHAT and CDR2 is FQNNGV in the germline V gene. Here the CDR3 reads CASSLDPEGTQYF.

The CDR3 loop reads CASISTGQGGSPLHF. The rearrangement links TRBV21-1 to TRBJ1-6; no DNA is available, so the TRBD1 call from TCRdb remains unchecked. TRBV21-1 is a pseudogene. This CDR3 has 15 residues.

The V call is TRBV29-1, the J call TRBJ1-1. This CDR3 comprises 14 residues. Germline V CDR1 and CDR2: SQVTM, ANQGSEA. CDR3 region: CSVEQGFGKTEAFF.

The V call is TRBV12-5, the J call TRBJ1-1; TCRdb indicates TRBD1, and absent DNA this call remains unverified. The CDR3 loop spans 14 amino acids. The germline gives CDR1 LGHNT, CDR2 FRNRAP. The CDR3: CASGRGQLNTEAFF. The entire variable domain, with the rest obtained from reference TRBV12-5 and TRBJ1-1, is as follows: DARVTQTPRHKVTEMGQEVTMRCQPILGHNTVFWYRQTMMQGLELLAYFRNRAPLDDSGMPKDRFSAEMPDATLATLKIQPSEPRDSAVYFCASGRGQLNTEAFFGQGTRLTVV.

The genes are TRBV29-1 and TRBJ2-3; TCRdb gives TRBD1 as the D gene, but with no DNA this cannot be confirmed. Germline CDR1 SQVTM, CDR2 ANQGSEA. The CDR3 has 14 amino acids. The CDR3 sequence is CSVEKGSGTDTQYF.

V and J are TRBV10-1 and TRBJ2-3. CDR1 is WNHNN, CDR2 SYGVQD, per germline (reference sequence). The CDR3 length is 14 residues. CDR3 sequence: CASSERSTTDTQYF.

V gene TRBV11-2 combines with J gene TRBJ2-2; the TRBD2 assignment by TCRdb is unverifiable without DNA. Germline assignment: CDR1 SGHAT and CDR2 FQNNGV. The CDR3 totals 18 residues. This CDR3 reads CASSLNEWEGTTTGELFF. Complete variable domain (other parts from reference TRBV11-2 and TRBJ2-2): EAGVAQSPRYKIIEKRQSVAFWCNPISGHATLYWYQQILGQGPKLLIQFQNNGVVDDSQLPKDRFSAERLKGVDSTLKIQPAKLEDSAVYLCASSLNEWEGTTTGELFFGEGSRLTVL.

The chain uses TRBV5-1 and TRBJ2-3; the D call from TCRdb, TRBD2, cannot be confirmed without DNA. The CDR3 consists of 15 residues. Germline loops: CDR1 SGHRS, CDR2 YFSETQ. CDR3 in amino acids: CASRKIAGGADTQYF.